A single sample is the source of the 28 T cell receptor beta chains below, sequenced in a study of blood T cell repertoires in COVID-19. Method: immunoSEQ multiplex PCR; TCRdb's copy keeps in-frame clones and lacks some. The table includes 180,000 or so clones, approximately 83% detected once. Material: peripheral blood. Every receptor here comes from a man between 60 and 70 years old with acute or convalescent COVID-19.

The rearrangement joins TRBV18 to TRBJ2-7; perhaps TRBD1 as D (6 bases). Germline-derived CDR1 and CDR2 are KGHSH and LQKENI. The CDR3 runs to 14 residues. Trimming cost V 3 bases and J 3 bases, with 12 bases left between them. The CDR3 loop is CASSPRTANYEQYF. The DNA for the CDR3 is TGTGCCAGCTCACCTCGGACAGCGAACTACGAGCAGTACTTC.

This rearrangement joins TRBV7-3 to TRBJ2-3; D is ambiguous. CDR1 is SGHTA, CDR2 FQGTGA, per germline. The CDR3 is made up of 15 amino acids. The ends were cut back, 2 bases at V and 0 bases at J, with 9 bases in the middle. The CDR3 protein is CASSLGVASTDTQYF. As DNA, the CDR3 is TGTGCCAGCAGCTTAGGTGTGGCAAGCACAGATACGCAGTATTTT.

This sequence joins TRBV5-1 and TRBJ1-1; perhaps TRBD1 as D (5 bases). Germline values: CDR1 SGHRS, CDR2 YFSETQ. The CDR3 extends over 13 amino acids. V was shortened by 0 bases and J by 7 bases, with 10 bases between the two germline ends. The CDR3 DNA follows: TGCGCCAGCAGCTTGGGGGGCAAGGGTGAAGCTTTCTTT. It translates to CASSLGGKGEAFF.

This clone was observed once. The chain joins TRBV6-4 to TRBJ1-2; 9 nucleotides agree with TRBD1. The CDR3 covers 14 residues. J was trimmed by 7 bases and V by 5 bases; bases with no gene match: 8. Germline V gene data show CDR1 as MRHNA and CDR2 as SNTAGT. Written as DNA, the CDR3 is TGTGCCAGCAGTCAGACAGGGGGGATTACTGGCTACACCTTC. Amino acid sequence: CASSQTGGITGYTF.

A note on this clone: At one boundary the junction diverges from the germline segment, which might be a read error. The rearrangement uses TRBV15 and TRBJ1-2, with 8 nucleotides matching TRBD1. Germline V lookup: CDR1 LNHNV, CDR2 YYDKDF (reference sequence). CDR3 length: 14 residues. The CDR3 reads CATSGDRGFGGYTF. CDR3 nucleotides: TGTGCCACCAGCGGAGACAGGGGATTTGGTGGCTACACCTTC.

CDR3 in amino acids: CASRSRTSGQETQYF. Written as DNA, the CDR3 is TGTGCCAGCAGGTCTCGAACTAGCGGCCAAGAGACCCAGTACTTC. The genes are TRBV7-8 and TRBJ2-5, with TRBD2 identical over 8 bases. After removal of 6 bases from V and 1 base from J, the junction contained 7 bases not matched to a gene. Germline CDR1 is SGHVS and CDR2 is FQNEAQ. There are 15 residues in the CDR3.

The chain carries TRBV27 and TRBJ2-4; 8 bases line up with TRBD1. The CDR3 contains 18 residues. Per germline, CDR1 MNHEY and CDR2 SMNVEV (reference sequence). The trim removed 1 base at V and 1 base at J, leaving 9 bases unmatched. CDR3 sequence (DNA): TGTGCCAGCAGTTTATTGGGGGACAGGAGTCTTGCCAAAAACATTCAGTACTTC. Amino acid sequence: CASSLLGDRSLAKNIQYF.

The rearrangement joins TRBV20-1 to TRBJ2-7; 9 bases align to TRBD1. CDR1 and CDR2 (germline): DFQATT, SNEGSKA (reference sequence). Trimming cost V 3 bases and J 7 bases; bases outside gene matches: 22. The CDR3 spans 18 residues. Here the CDR3 DNA reads TGCAGTGCTAGTCAGCCACTGACTGGGACAGGGCGATCGGGGGAGCAGTACTTC. It codes for CSASQPLTGTGRSGEQYF.

The V and J genes are TRBV6-5 and TRBJ2-7; 12 bases match TRBD1. Germline V gene lookup returns CDR1 MNHEY and CDR2 SVGAGI. The CDR3 runs to 15 residues. J gave up 6 bases and V 5 bases, and 8 bases lay outside the gene matches. CDR3 sequence reads: CASSLSGTGGFEQYF. The CDR3 nucleotides read TGTGCCAGCAGTCTTTCCGGGACAGGGGGCTTCGAGCAGTACTTC.

The J gene is TRBJ2-7, the V gene TRBV5-1; 12 nucleotides line up with TRBD1. The CDR3 runs to 15 residues. V shed 1 base and J 7 bases; nucleotides not matched to a gene: 6. The V gene's germline CDR1 is SGHRS and CDR2 YFSETQ. CDR3 bases: TGCGCCAGCAGCTTGACCGGGACAGGGGGCGAGGAGCAGTACTTC. This encodes CASSLTGTGGEEQYF.

This clone was counted a few times. V is TRBV7-2 and J is TRBJ2-7; 9 bases are a match to TRBD1. Unmatched junction bases numbered 10, after V lost 4 bases and J lost 3 bases. CDR3 length equals 16 residues. Germline V gene lookup returns CDR1 SGHTA and CDR2 FQGNSA. The CDR3, as DNA: TGTGCCAGCAGCTGGACCGGGACAGGGTTAGGCTACGAGCAGTACTTC. Its translation is CASSWTGTGLGYEQYF.

The chain has TRBV29-1 and TRBJ2-3, with TRBD1 matching over 8 bases. Germline CDR1 reads SQVTM; CDR2 reads ANQGSEA. The ends lost 6 bases at V and 1 base at J; junction bases unmatched: 9. This CDR3 region has 15 residues. The CDR3 DNA follows: TGCAGCGTCCTCCCCAGGGGGCGAGGCACAGATACGCAGTATTTT. Amino acids: CSVLPRGRGTDTQYF.

The chain links TRBV30 to TRBJ2-2, with TRBD2 matching over 7 bases. Germline V lookup: CDR1 GTSNPN, CDR2 SVGIG (reference sequence). The CDR3 runs to 16 residues. V shed 3 bases and J 6 bases; nucleotides not matched to a gene: 13. CDR3 in DNA: TGTGCCTGGAGAGTCGAAAGGGTGCTAGCGGCCGGGGAGCTGTTTTTT. It codes for CAWRVERVLAAGELFF.

The rearrangement uses TRBV27 and TRBJ2-3, with D tentatively TRBD2 (6 bases). In germline, CDR1 is MNHEY, CDR2 SMNVEV (reference sequence). V shed 6 bases and J shed 7 bases, with 20 bases lying between them. CDR3 length: 15 amino acids. The CDR3 nucleotides are TGTGCCAGCAGACCCCTGGCGGGACCCACTAATACGCAGTATTTT. Its translation is CASRPLAGPTNTQYF.

This chain links TRBV5-6 with TRBJ2-5; D possibly corresponds to TRBD2 (5 bases). With 0 bases removed from V and 3 bases from J, the gap between germline ends came to 6 bases. In germline, CDR1 is SGHDT, CDR2 YYEEEE. The CDR3 is 13 residues long. The CDR3 here is CASSLVLEETQYF. CDR3 DNA: TGTGCCAGCAGCTTGGTACTAGAAGAGACCCAGTACTTC. Supplemented by reference TRBV5-6 and TRBJ2-5, the full variable domain reads DAGVTQSPTHLIKTRGQQVTLRCSPKSGHDTVSWYQQALGQGPQFIFQYYEEEERQRGNFPDRFSGHQFPNYSSELNVNALLLGDSALYLCASSLVLEETQYFGPGTRLLVL.

The chain is built from TRBV6-4 and TRBJ2-2; the match to TRBD1 covers 9 bases. This CDR3 comprises 16 residues. CDR1 is MRHNA, CDR2 SNTAGT, per germline. With 7 bases clipped from V and 0 bases from J, the junction kept 6 bases outside the gene matches. The CDR3 coding sequence is TGTGCCAGCAACCCCGGGACAGGGTCGAACACCGGGGAGCTGTTTTTT. Translation: CASNPGTGSNTGELFF.

The chain recombines TRBV27 with TRBJ2-7, with 8 bases fitting TRBD2. Losses at the gene ends were 6 bases for V and 0 bases for J; bases not matched to a gene: 13. The CDR3 is made up of 17 amino acids. CDR1 and CDR2 (germline): MNHEY, SMNVEV (reference sequence). The CDR3 sequence is CASSPIMTGTSSYEQYF. In DNA, the CDR3 is TGTGCCAGCAGCCCCATTATGACCGGGACTAGCTCCTACGAGCAGTACTTC.

V gene TRBV2 combines with J gene TRBJ1-5; no firm D call. The CDR3 spans 13 residues. With 5 bases removed from V and 5 bases from J, the gap between germline ends came to 10 bases. Germline V gene lookup returns CDR1 SNHLY and CDR2 FYNNEI. CDR3 sequence (DNA): TGTGCCAGCAGTCGTAACCAGGATCAGCCCCAGCATTTT. Translating gives CASSRNQDQPQHF.

V is TRBV28 and J is TRBJ1-1, with D maybe TRBD1 (5 bases). V lost 5 bases to trimming and J lost 5 bases, with 18 bases between them. The V gene's germline CDR1 is MDHEN and CDR2 SYDVKM. The CDR3 sequence is 15 residues long. CDR3 nucleotides: TGTGCCAGCAGTCTTCAGGCGGGGCTCGGTACTGAAGCTTTCTTT. Encoded protein: CASSLQAGLGTEAFF.

The chain couples TRBV6-2 or TRBV6-3 to TRBJ1-1, with no clear D. The CDR3 loop spans 12 amino acids. The V and J ends lost 6 bases and 6 bases respectively, with 11 bases between them. CDR1 and CDR2 from the germline V gene are MNHEY and SVGEGT. In nucleotides, the CDR3 is TGTGCCAGCAGCTTCGACAAGGCTGAAGCTTTCTTT. Its translation is CASSFDKAEAFF.

V usage is TRBV5-8 and J usage is TRBJ2-7; no clear D. CDR3 size: 13 residues. V lost 0 bases to trimming and J lost 3 bases, with 7 bases between them. From germline, CDR1 is SGHTS and CDR2 YDEGEE. Here the CDR3 DNA reads TGTGCCAGCAGCTTGGCCGAGAACTACGAGCAGTACTTC. It is translated as CASSLAENYEQYF.

The chain couples TRBV27 to TRBJ2-1; D is uncertain. This CDR3 comprises 11 residues. CDR1 MNHEY and CDR2 SMNVEV come from the germline V gene (reference sequence). Trimming removed 8 bases at V and 5 bases at J, with 7 bases between. CDR3 nucleotides: TGTGCCAGCGGCAAGAACAATGAGCAGTTCTTC. Protein: CASGKNNEQFF.

V is TRBV7-2 and J is TRBJ2-5, with unresolved D. CDR1 and CDR2 from the germline V gene are SGHTA and FQGNSA. The CDR3 runs to 14 residues. V lost 5 bases and J 6 bases, leaving 16 bases between the germline ends. In nucleotides, the CDR3 is TGTGCCAGCAGCCCAGAGGTTCTAACCAAGACCCAGTACTTC. It codes for CASSPEVLTKTQYF.

This clone was counted a few times. The chain employs TRBV27 and TRBJ2-3; the match to TRBD2 covers 10 bases. The CDR3 is 16 amino acids. Trimming at V came to 2 bases and at J to 5 bases, leaving 7 bases not matched to a gene. Germline CDR1 reads MNHEY; CDR2 reads SMNVEV (reference sequence). CDR3 loop: CASSLRLAGVGDTQYF. The CDR3, as DNA: TGTGCCAGCAGTTTACGGCTAGCGGGAGTGGGAGATACGCAGTATTTT.

The chain recombines TRBV28 with TRBJ2-7; TRBD2 aligns across 12 bases. CDR1 and CDR2 from the germline V gene are MDHEN and SYDVKM. The CDR3 has 15 amino acids. Germline trimming cut 5 bases from V and 4 bases from J; bases unmatched to any gene: 6. The CDR3 loop is CASSAATSGSYEQYF. As DNA, the CDR3 is TGTGCCAGCAGTGCCGCGACTAGCGGGAGTTACGAGCAGTACTTC.

The chain links TRBV11-2 to TRBJ2-3; 8 bases map to TRBD2. Germline V gene lookup returns CDR1 SGHAT and CDR2 FQNNGV. CDR3 length: 14 amino acids. J was trimmed by 6 bases and V by 4 bases; bases with no gene match: 6. The CDR3 is CASSSGLEGDTQYF. CDR3 in DNA: TGTGCCAGCAGCTCGGGACTAGAAGGTGATACGCAGTATTTT.

V is TRBV10-3 and J is TRBJ2-3; D perhaps matches TRBD2 (5 bases). There are 15 residues in the CDR3. Deletions cut 0 bases from V and 4 bases from J, with 11 bases between. From germline, CDR1 is ENHRY and CDR2 SYGVKD. The CDR3 DNA reads TGTGCCATCAGTGAGTCGGTGGGAGAGGCAGATACGCAGTATTTT. Its protein product is CAISESVGEADTQYF.

V usage is TRBV9 and J usage is TRBJ2-3; D gene ambiguous. This CDR3 comprises 14 residues. Trimming cost V 0 bases and J 5 bases, with 10 bases left between them. CDR1 is SGDLS, CDR2 YYNGEE, per germline. The CDR3: CASSVDGSLDTQYF. The CDR3 DNA is TGTGCCAGCAGCGTAGATGGTAGCCTAGATACGCAGTATTTT.